The 4 T cell receptor beta chains given below trace back to one sample, sequenced in a study of read filtering for tumor transcriptome and immune sequencing. This library used approximately 390 ng RNA and molecular barcoded adaptors spanning alpha/delta and beta/gamma chains. A single record per CDR3 protein comes from TCRdb applying MiXCR to the reads. The sample yields 35,000 to 50,000 distinct CDR3 sequences, around 21% seen once. Material for sequencing was a population of CD138-negative cells sorted from bone marrow. The receptors derive from a donor at least 40 years old with multiple myeloma.

There are many counts of this clonotype. The chain joins TRBV25-1 to TRBJ2-5; tentatively, D is TRBD1 or TRBD2 (5 bases each). This CDR3 has 14 residues. The germline V gene has CDR1 MGHDK and CDR2 SYGVNS. The V gene lost 2 bases and the J gene lost 0 bases, with 7 bases spanning the gap. This CDR3 is CASSEGTDQETQYF. The CDR3 region has the DNA TGTGCCAGCAGTGAAGGGACGGACCAAGAGACCCAGTACTTC.

There are a few counts of this clonotype. An end of the junction does not agree with germline; a read error may underlie this. This rearrangement joins TRBV29-1 to TRBJ2-1; 8 bases map to TRBD1. The length of the CDR3 is 13 residues. Germline V gene data show CDR1 as SQVTM and CDR2 as ANQGSEA. The CDR3: CSVEERTGTEQFF. In DNA form, the CDR3 reads TGCAGCGTGGAAGAGCGGACAGGGACTGAGCAGTTCTTC.

This clonotype was observed at least ten times. The gene calls are TRBV6-2 or TRBV6-3 and TRBJ1-1; possible D gene TRBD1, 6 bases. This CDR3 is built from 14 residues. The germline V and J ends were trimmed by 5 bases and 0 bases, with 10 bases remaining between them. Germline V CDR1 and CDR2: MNHEY, SVGEGT. This chain's CDR3 is CASSGQPMNTEAFF. CDR3 sequence (DNA): TGTGCCAGCAGTGGACAGCCCATGAACACTGAAGCTTTCTTT.

Notes on this clonotype: As the CDR3 is not closed by the conserved phenylalanine or tryptophan, this likely results from a read error. V usage is TRBV7-6 and J usage is TRBJ2-2; 7 nucleotides match TRBD1. CDR1 SGHVS and CDR2 FNYEAQ come from the germline V gene. After removal of 3 bases from V and 5 bases from J, the junction contained 6 bases not matched to a gene. CDR3 size: 15 residues. DNA of the CDR3: TGTGCCAGCAGCTTTATAGGGGGCGCGACCGGGGAGCTGTTTCTT. Translation: CASSFIGGATGELFL.